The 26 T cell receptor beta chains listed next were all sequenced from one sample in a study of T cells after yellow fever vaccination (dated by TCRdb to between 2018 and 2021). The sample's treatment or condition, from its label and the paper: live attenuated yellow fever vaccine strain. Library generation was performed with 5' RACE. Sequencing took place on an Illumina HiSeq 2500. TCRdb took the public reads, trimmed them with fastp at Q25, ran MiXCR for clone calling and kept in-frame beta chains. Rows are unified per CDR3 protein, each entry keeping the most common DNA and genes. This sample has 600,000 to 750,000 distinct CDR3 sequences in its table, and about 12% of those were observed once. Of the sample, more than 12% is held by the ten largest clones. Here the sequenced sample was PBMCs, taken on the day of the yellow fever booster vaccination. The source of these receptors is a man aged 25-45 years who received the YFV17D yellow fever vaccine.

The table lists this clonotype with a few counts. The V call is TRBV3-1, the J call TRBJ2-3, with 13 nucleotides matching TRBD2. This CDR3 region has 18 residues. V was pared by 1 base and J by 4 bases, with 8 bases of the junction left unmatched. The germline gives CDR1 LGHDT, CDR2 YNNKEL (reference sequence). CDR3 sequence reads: CASSQGLVTSGGPDTQYF. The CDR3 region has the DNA TGTGCCAGCAGCCAAGGGTTAGTGACTAGCGGGGGGCCAGATACGCAGTATTTT.

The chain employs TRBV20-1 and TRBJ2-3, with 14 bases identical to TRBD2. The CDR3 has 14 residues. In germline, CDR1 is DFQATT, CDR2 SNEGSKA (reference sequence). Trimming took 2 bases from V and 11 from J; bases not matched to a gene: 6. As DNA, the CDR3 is TGCAGTGCTAGAAGACTAGCGGGAGGGCTCCTGCAGTATTTT. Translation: CSARRLAGGLLQYF.

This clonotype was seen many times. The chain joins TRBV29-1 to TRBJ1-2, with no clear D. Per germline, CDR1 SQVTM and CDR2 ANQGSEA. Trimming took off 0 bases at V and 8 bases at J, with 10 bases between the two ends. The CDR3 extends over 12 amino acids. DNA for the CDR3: TGCAGCGTTGAAGATGGTTTTTACGGCTACACCTTC. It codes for CSVEDGFYGYTF.

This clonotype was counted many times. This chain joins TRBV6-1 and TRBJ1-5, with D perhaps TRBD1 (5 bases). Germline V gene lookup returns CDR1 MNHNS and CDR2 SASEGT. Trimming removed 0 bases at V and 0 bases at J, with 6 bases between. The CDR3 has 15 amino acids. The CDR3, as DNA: TGTGCCAGCAGTGAAGCGGACACTAGCAATCAGCCCCAGCATTTT. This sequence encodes CASSEADTSNQPQHF.

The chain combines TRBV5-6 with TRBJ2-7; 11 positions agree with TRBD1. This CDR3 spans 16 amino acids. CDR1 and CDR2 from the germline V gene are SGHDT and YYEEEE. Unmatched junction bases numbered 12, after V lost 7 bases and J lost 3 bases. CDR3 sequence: CASSLRWGTGGYEQYF. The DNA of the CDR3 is TGTGCCAGCTCCCTTCGGTGGGGGACAGGGGGCTACGAGCAGTACTTC.

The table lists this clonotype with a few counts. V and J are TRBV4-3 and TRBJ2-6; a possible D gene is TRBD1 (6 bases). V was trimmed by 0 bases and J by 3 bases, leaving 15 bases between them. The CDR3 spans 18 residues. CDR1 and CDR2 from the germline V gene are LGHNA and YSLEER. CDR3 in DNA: TGCGCCAGCAGCCAAGATTTATCAGGGGTGGGTGGGGCCAACGTCCTGACTTTC. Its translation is CASSQDLSGVGGANVLTF.

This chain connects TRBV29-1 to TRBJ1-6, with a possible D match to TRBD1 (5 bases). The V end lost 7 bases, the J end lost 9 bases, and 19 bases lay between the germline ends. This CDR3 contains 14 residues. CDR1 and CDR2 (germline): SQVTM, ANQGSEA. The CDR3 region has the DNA TGCAGCGCCTCGCAGGGCGGAATGAGTTCACCCCTCCACTTT. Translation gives CSASQGGMSSPLHF.

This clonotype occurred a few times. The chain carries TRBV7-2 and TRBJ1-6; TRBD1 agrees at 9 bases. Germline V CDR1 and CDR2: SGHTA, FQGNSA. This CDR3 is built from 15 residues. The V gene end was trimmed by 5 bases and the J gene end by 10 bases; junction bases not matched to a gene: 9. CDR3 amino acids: CASSRPGQGISPLHF. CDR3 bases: TGTGCCAGCAGCCGGCCGGGACAGGGTATATCACCCCTCCACTTT.

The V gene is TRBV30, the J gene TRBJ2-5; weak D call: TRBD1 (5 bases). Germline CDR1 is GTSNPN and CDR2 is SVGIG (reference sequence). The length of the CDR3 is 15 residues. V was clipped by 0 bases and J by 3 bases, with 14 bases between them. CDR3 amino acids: CAWSVGAKGEETQYF. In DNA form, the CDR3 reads TGTGCCTGGAGTGTAGGGGCGAAAGGGGAAGAGACCCAGTACTTC.

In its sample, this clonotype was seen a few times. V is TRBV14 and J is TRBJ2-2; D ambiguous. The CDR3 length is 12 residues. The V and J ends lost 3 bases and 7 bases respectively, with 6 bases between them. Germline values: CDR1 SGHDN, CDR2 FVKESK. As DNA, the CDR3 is TGTGCCAGCAGCCATGAGTACGGGGAGCTGTTTTTT. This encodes CASSHEYGELFF.

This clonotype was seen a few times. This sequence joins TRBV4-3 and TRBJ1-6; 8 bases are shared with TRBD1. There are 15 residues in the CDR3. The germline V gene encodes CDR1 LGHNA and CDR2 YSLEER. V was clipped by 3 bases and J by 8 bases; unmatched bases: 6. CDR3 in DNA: TGCGCCAGCAGCCAGGAACCGACAGGGGATTCACCCCTCCACTTT. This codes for CASSQEPTGDSPLHF.

In nucleotides, the CDR3 is TGTGCCAGCAGGGGGCGCTCAGCTGGGGCCAACGTCCTGACTTTC. Translated: CASRGRSAGANVLTF. The V call is TRBV12-3 or TRBV12-4, the J call TRBJ2-6; possible D gene TRBD1, 5 bases. V was cut by 6 bases and J by 2 bases, with 11 bases left in between. The CDR3 is 15 residues long.

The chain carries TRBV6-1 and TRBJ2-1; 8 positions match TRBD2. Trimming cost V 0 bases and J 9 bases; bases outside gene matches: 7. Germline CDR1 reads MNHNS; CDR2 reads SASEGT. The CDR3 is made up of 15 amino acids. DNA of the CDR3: TGTGCCAGCAGTGAAGCGATAGCGGGATCGGGTGAGCAGTTCTTC. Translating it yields CASSEAIAGSGEQFF.

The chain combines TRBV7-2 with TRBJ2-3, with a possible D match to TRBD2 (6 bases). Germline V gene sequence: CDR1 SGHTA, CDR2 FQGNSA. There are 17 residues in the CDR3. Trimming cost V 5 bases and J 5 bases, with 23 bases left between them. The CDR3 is CASSPAFPGEHIDTQYF. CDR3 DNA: TGTGCCAGCAGCCCCGCTTTTCCGGGAGAACATATAGATACGCAGTATTTT. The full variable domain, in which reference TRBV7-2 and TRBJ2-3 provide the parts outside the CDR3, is GAGVSQSPSNKVTEKGKDVELRCDPISGHTALYWYRQSLGQGLEFLIYFQGNSAPDKSGLPSDRFSAERTGGSVSTLTIQRTQQEDSAVYLCASSPAFPGEHIDTQYFGPGTRLTVL.

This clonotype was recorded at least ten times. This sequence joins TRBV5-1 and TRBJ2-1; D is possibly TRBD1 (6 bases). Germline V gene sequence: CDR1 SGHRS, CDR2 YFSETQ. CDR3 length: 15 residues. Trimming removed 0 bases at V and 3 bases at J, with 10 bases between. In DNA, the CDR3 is TGCGCCAGCAGCTTGGCCCAGACAGGCTACAATGAGCAGTTCTTC. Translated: CASSLAQTGYNEQFF.

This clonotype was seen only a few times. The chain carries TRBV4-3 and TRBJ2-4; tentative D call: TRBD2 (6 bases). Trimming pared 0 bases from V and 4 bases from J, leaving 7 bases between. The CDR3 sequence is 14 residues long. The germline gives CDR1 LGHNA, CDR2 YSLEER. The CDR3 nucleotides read TGCGCCAGCAGCCAAGATGCGGGGAAAAACATTCAGTACTTC. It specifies CASSQDAGKNIQYF.

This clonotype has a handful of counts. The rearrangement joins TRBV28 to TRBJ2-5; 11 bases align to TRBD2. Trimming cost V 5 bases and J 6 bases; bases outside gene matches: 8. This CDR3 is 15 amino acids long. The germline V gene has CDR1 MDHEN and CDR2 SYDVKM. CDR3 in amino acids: CASSPTSGIRKTQYF. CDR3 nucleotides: TGTGCCAGCAGTCCGACTAGCGGGATTCGAAAGACCCAGTACTTC.

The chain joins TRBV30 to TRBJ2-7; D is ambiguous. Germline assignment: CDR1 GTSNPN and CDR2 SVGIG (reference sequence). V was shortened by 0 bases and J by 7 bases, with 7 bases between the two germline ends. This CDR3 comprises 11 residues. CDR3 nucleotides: TGTGCCTGGAGTGTAAGTGGGGAGCAGTACTTC. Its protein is CAWSVSGEQYF.

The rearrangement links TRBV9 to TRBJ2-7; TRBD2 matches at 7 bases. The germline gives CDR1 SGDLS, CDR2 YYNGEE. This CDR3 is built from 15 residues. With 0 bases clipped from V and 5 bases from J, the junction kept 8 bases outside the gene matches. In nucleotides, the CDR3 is TGTGCCAGCAGCGTAGGGTCAGCGGGAAGGAACGAGCAGTACTTC. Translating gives CASSVGSAGRNEQYF.

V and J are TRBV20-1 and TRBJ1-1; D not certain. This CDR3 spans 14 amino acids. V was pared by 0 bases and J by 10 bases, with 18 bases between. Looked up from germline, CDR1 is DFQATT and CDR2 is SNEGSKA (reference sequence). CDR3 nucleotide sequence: TGCAGTGCTAGAGACCCGATCCTTACAGAGCGAGCTTTCTTT. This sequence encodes CSARDPILTERAFF.

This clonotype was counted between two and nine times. CDR3 protein: CACAGKSNQPQHF. The CDR3, as DNA: TGTGCCTGCGCAGGGAAGAGCAATCAGCCCCAGCATTTT. The rearrangement links TRBV19 to TRBJ1-5, with a possible D match to TRBD1 (5 bases). The germline CDR1 and CDR2 sequences are LNHDA and SQIVND (reference sequence). V lost 11 bases to trimming and J lost 1 base, with 12 bases between them. This CDR3 region has 13 residues.

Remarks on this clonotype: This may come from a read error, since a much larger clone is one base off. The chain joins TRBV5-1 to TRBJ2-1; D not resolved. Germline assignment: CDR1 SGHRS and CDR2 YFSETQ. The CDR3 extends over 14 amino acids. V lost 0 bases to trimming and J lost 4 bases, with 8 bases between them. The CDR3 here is CASSLGVWYNEQFF. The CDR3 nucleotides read TGCGCCAGCAGCTTGGGGGTGTGGTACAATGAGCAGTTCTTC.

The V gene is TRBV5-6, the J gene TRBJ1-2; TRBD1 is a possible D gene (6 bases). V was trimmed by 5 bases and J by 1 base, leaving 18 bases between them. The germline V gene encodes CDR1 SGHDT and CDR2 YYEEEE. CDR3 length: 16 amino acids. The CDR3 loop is CASSRAGKGVNYGYTF. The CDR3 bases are TGTGCCAGCAGTCGCGCAGGGAAGGGGGTTAACTATGGCTACACCTTC.

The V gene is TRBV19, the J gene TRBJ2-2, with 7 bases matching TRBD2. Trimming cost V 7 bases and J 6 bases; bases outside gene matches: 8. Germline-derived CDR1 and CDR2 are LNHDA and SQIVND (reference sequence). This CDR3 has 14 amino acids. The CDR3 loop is CASISGIRSGELFF. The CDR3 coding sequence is TGTGCCAGTATCAGCGGGATCAGATCCGGGGAGCTGTTTTTT.

The CDR3 DNA reads TGTGCCAGCAGCCCCTCCGTGGTAGCGGGCACAGATACGCAGTATTTT. Protein: CASSPSVVAGTDTQYF. The chain links TRBV11-2 to TRBJ2-3; TRBD2 is a possible D gene (6 bases). Germline CDR1 is SGHAT and CDR2 is FQNNGV. CDR3 length equals 16 residues. V lost 5 bases, J lost 1 base, and 16 bases lay in between.

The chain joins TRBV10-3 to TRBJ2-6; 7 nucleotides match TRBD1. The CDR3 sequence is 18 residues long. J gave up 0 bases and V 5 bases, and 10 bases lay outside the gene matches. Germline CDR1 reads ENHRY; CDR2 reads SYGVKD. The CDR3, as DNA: TGTGCCATCAGTCGACAGGGAACCTTAGTCTCTGGGGCCAACGTCCTGACTTTC. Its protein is CAISRQGTLVSGANVLTF.